The T cell receptor beta chain under discussion was sequenced for a study of T cells in Graves' hyperthyroidism and ophthalmopathy. General study points: Most thyroid clonotypes with frequency above 0.001 were detected in blood.

Uncontrolled infection, other autoimmune disease, pregnancy and lactation each barred patients from inclusion. This clonotype has a count of ten or more. Antigen unknown. TCR beta CDR3 regions were amplified from RNA transcripts. The primer set for the first-round RT-PCR of the TCR CDR3 was HTBI. MiXCR was run by TCRdb on the multiplex PCR reads, yielding one entry per CDR3 protein. Here the sample spans roughly 510,000 distinct CDR3 sequences, over 45% being singletons. This TCR was recovered from an adult woman with Graves' disease, either hyperthyroidism or ophthalmopathy (not recorded which). Sequencing was done on a sample of peripheral blood or thyroid tissue (not recorded which).

The CDR3 DNA reads as TGTGCCAGCAGCCCAACAGGGGCCCCCCGGGAGACCCAGTACTTC. It translates to CASSPTGAPRETQYF. This sequence joins TRBV5-5 and TRBJ2-5; TRBD1 agrees at 7 bases. The CDR3 runs 15 residues. J was trimmed by 5 bases and V by 4 bases; bases with no gene match: 11. Germline CDR1 SGHKS, CDR2 YYEKEE (reference sequence).